Listed below are T cell receptor beta chains from one sample, sequenced in a study of radiotherapy plus CTLA-4 blockade in lung cancer. Assay: immunoSEQ multiplex PCR; the TCRdb copy retains only in-frame clones and omits some. Found here are 40,000 to 50,000 clones, roughly 75% of them singletons; the top ten hold 9.5% to 10%. This material consisted of peripheral blood, taken from a patient treated with radiotherapy plus ipilimumab. The receptors originated from a human donor with non-small cell lung cancer who had stable disease on radiotherapy plus ipilimumab. Both conserved end residues are part of each CDR3. D genes are given only for firm matches. Size tells how often a clone was seen (once, few, many) or the class of an expanded clone, and some rows leave it out.

d_call: TRBD2; j_call: TRBJ2-1; v_call: TRBV18; clone_size: NA; cdr3_nt: TGTGCCAGCTCACCGTCGGGGGGGCGTAATGAGCAGTTCTTC; cdr3_aa: CASSPSGGRNEQFF
d_call: TRBD1; j_call: TRBJ1-4; v_call: TRBV5-4; clone_size: NA; cdr3_nt: TGTGCCAGCAGCTCGAGGACAGGGGCTAATGAAAAACTGTTTTTT; cdr3_aa: CASSSRTGANEKLFF
d_call: NA; j_call: TRBJ2-3; v_call: TRBV5-4; clone_size: NA; cdr3_nt: TGTGCCAGCAGCTTCGGAGGAGCTAGCACAGATACGCAGTATTTT; cdr3_aa: CASSFGGASTDTQYF
d_call: NA; j_call: TRBJ2-5; v_call: TRBV11-3; clone_size: NA; cdr3_nt: TGTGCCAGCAGCTCTATAGAGACCCAGTACTTC; cdr3_aa: CASSSIETQYF
d_call: NA; j_call: TRBJ1-1; v_call: TRBV15; clone_size: few; cdr3_nt: TGTGCCACCAGCAGTAGATACTCGAACACTGAAGCTTTCTTT; cdr3_aa: CATSSRYSNTEAFF
d_call: NA; j_call: TRBJ2-3; v_call: TRBV6-4; clone_size: NA; cdr3_nt: TGTGCCAGCAGCCCCACGGCGCGGAACACAGATACGCAGTATTTT; cdr3_aa: CASSPTARNTDTQYF
d_call: NA; j_call: TRBJ1-6; v_call: TRBV7-8; clone_size: NA; cdr3_nt: TGTGCCAGCAGCCCAGCGCAGAATTCACCCCTCCACTTT; cdr3_aa: CASSPAQNSPLHF
d_call: TRBD1; j_call: TRBJ2-2; v_call: TRBV19; clone_size: NA; cdr3_nt: TGTGCCAGTAGTCCGGGACAGGGGTGGACCGGGGAGCTGTTTTTT; cdr3_aa: CASSPGQGWTGELFF
d_call: NA; j_call: TRBJ2-5; v_call: TRBV7-8; clone_size: NA; cdr3_nt: TGTGCCAGCAGCTTAACCAGAGGGACCCAGTACTTC; cdr3_aa: CASSLTRGTQYF
d_call: TRBD1; j_call: TRBJ1-2; v_call: TRBV27; clone_size: NA; cdr3_nt: TGTGCCAGCAGGCCCGGGACAGCCTATTTCTATGGCTACACCTTC; cdr3_aa: CASRPGTAYFYGYTF
d_call: NA; j_call: TRBJ2-1; v_call: TRBV14; clone_size: medium-sized; cdr3_nt: TGTGCCACCAACGCTAAGCCCTACAATGAGCAGTTCTTC; cdr3_aa: CATNAKPYNEQFF
d_call: NA; j_call: TRBJ2-1; v_call: TRBV29-1; clone_size: NA; cdr3_nt: TGCAGCGTGACCCGGGGTTTGGGCAATGAGCAGTTCTTC; cdr3_aa: CSVTRGLGNEQFF
d_call: NA; j_call: TRBJ1-6; v_call: TRBV19; clone_size: NA; cdr3_nt: TGTGCCAGTAGACGCCAGGTGCATTCACCCCTCCACTTT; cdr3_aa: CASRRQVHSPLHF
d_call: NA; j_call: TRBJ1-3; v_call: TRBV10-3; clone_size: few; cdr3_nt: TGTGCCATCAGTGAGTCGGACAGCTCTGGAAACACCATATATTTT; cdr3_aa: CAISESDSSGNTIYF
d_call: NA; j_call: TRBJ2-5; v_call: TRBV5-1; clone_size: NA; cdr3_nt: TGCGCCAGCAGCTCCGCCGCAGGGTTGGGCGAGACCCAGTACTTC; cdr3_aa: CASSSAAGLGETQYF
d_call: TRBD1; j_call: TRBJ1-6; v_call: TRBV6-5; clone_size: NA; cdr3_nt: TGTGCCAGCAGCTGGGACAGGGTTAGATCACCCCTCCACTTT; cdr3_aa: CASSWDRVRSPLHF
d_call: TRBD1; j_call: TRBJ2-7; v_call: TRBV6-6; clone_size: NA; cdr3_nt: TGTGCCAGCAGTCGGGACAGCGTCTACGAGCAGTACTTC; cdr3_aa: CASSRDSVYEQYF
d_call: NA; j_call: TRBJ1-6; v_call: TRBV6-5; clone_size: NA; cdr3_nt: TGTGCCAGCACCACAACCATCGAGGGCTCACCCCTCCACTTT; cdr3_aa: CASTTTIEGSPLHF
d_call: NA; j_call: TRBJ1-2; v_call: TRBV29-1; clone_size: medium-sized; cdr3_nt: TGCAGCGTTGCGACAGGAGTGAACTATGGCTACACCTTC; cdr3_aa: CSVATGVNYGYTF
d_call: TRBD2; j_call: TRBJ2-7; v_call: TRBV11-1; clone_size: once; cdr3_nt: TGTGCCAGCAGCCTAGGGACTAGCGGGGGCCGAAGCTACGAGCAGTACTTC; cdr3_aa: CASSLGTSGGRSYEQYF
d_call: TRBD1; j_call: TRBJ2-2; v_call: TRBV9; clone_size: NA; cdr3_nt: TGTGCCAGCAGCGTAGCGGGCAGGGGGTACACCGGGGAGCTGTTTTTT; cdr3_aa: CASSVAGRGYTGELFF
d_call: NA; j_call: TRBJ1-1; v_call: TRBV23-1; clone_size: once; cdr3_nt: TGCGCCACCGCTGAGCCGCTTGAGATGAACACTGAAGCTTTCTTT; cdr3_aa: CATAEPLEMNTEAFF
d_call: NA; j_call: TRBJ1-1; v_call: TRBV30; clone_size: NA; cdr3_nt: TGTGCCTGGAGTGTAACAGGGTGGACTGAAGCTTTCTTT; cdr3_aa: CAWSVTGWTEAFF
d_call: TRBD2; j_call: TRBJ2-1; v_call: TRBV2; clone_size: NA; cdr3_nt: TGTGCCAGCAGCGGAACTAGCGGGGGGGCGCAGTTCTTC; cdr3_aa: CASSGTSGGAQFF
d_call: TRBD2; j_call: TRBJ2-2; v_call: TRBV9; clone_size: NA; cdr3_nt: TGTGCCAGCAGCGTACTCGGTCAGGGAGGGACCGGGGAGCTGTTTTTT; cdr3_aa: CASSVLGQGGTGELFF